One TCR beta chain is described in this entry. Clones were sequenced by immunoSEQ multiplex PCR, and TCRdb holds only the in-frame ones, with some missing. Of about 53,000 clones in the sample, around 83% were seen once. This entry comes from a study of T cells after posttransplantation cyclophosphamide. The length of the CDR3 is 14 residues. The V gene's germline CDR1 is KGHSH and CDR2 LQKENI. The V end lost 0 bases, the J end lost 5 bases, and 7 bases lay between the germline ends. The chain has TRBV18 and TRBJ2-2, with D hard to call. The sequenced sample consisted of PBMCs. The clonotype was recovered from a man aged 25-40 years with a blood cancer, CMV-positive, and with a related stem cell donor. CDR3 in amino acids: CASSPPSLTGELFF. For the CDR3, the DNA is TGTGCCAGCTCACCACCGTCATTGACCGGGGAGCTGTTTTTT.